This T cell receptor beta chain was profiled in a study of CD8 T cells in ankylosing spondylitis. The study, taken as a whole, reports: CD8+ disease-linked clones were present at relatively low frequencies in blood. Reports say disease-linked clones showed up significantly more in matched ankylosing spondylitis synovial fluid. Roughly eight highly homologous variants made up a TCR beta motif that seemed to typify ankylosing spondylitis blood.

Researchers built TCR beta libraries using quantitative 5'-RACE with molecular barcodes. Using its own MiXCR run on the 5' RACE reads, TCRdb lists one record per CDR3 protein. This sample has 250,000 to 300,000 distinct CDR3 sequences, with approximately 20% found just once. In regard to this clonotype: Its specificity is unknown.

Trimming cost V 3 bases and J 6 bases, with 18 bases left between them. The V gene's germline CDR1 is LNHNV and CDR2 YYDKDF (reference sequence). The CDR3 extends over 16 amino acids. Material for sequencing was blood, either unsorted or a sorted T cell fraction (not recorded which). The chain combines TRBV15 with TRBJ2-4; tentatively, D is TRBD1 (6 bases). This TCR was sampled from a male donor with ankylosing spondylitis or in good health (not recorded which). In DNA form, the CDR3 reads TGTGCCACCAGCAGCAAGACAGGAGCCCAGGGAAACATTCAGTACTTC. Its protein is CATSSKTGAQGNIQYF. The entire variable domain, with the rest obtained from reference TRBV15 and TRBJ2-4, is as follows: DAMVIQNPRYQVTQFGKPVTLSCSQTLNHNVMYWYQQKSSQAPKLLFHYYDKDFNNEADTPDNFQSRRPNTSFCFLDIRSPGLGDTAMYLCATSSKTGAQGNIQYFGAGTRLSVL.